Listed below are T cell receptor beta chains from one sample, sequenced in a study of cytomegalovirus exposure and HLA in healthy donors. Generated by immunoSEQ multiplex PCR, the TCRdb table keeps only in-frame clones and is missing some. The sample contains roughly 100,000 clones, 50% to 70% of which appear only once. Sequences were obtained from PBMCs. These TCRs come from a human donor in good health. The CDR3 runs from the conserved cysteine through the conserved F or W. The D gene is left open where the match is weak. Rows may omit the clone size; those that give it use once, few, many or a size class.

>.|.|TRBJ2-7|TRBV11-1
CASSPAGLGYEQYF
TGTGCCAGCAGCCCAGCAGGACTGGGCTACGAGCAGTACTTC
>TRBD2|few|TRBJ2-1|TRBV5-4
CASSTGDSGVTNEQFF
TGTGCCAGCAGCACGGGAGATAGCGGGGTGACGAATGAGCAGTTCTTC
>TRBD1|.|TRBJ2-5|TRBV28
CASSSGTGAQETQYF
TGTGCCAGCAGTTCTGGGACAGGGGCCCAAGAGACCCAGTACTTC
>TRBD1|.|TRBJ2-1|TRBV5-4
CASSPGTGVANEQFF
TGTGCCAGCAGCCCGGGGACAGGGGTTGCGAATGAGCAGTTCTTC
>TRBD1|.|TRBJ2-1|TRBV27
CASTTTPGTGRRQFF
TGTGCCAGCACTACCACACCCGGGACAGGCCGTCGGCAGTTCTTC
>TRBD2|.|TRBJ2-1|TRBV11-2
CASSLDRVAGNEQFF
TGTGCCAGCAGCTTAGATCGAGTAGCGGGAAATGAGCAGTTCTTC
>TRBD2|few|TRBJ2-7|TRBV5-4
CASSLGMGTSAYEQYF
TGTGCCAGCAGCTTGGGAATGGGTACTAGCGCCTACGAGCAGTACTTC
>TRBD2|.|TRBJ2-2|TRBV4-2
CASSRGTSGNTGELFF
TGTGCCAGCAGCCGAGGGACTAGCGGAAACACCGGGGAGCTGTTTTTT
>.|.|TRBJ2-2|TRBV5-5
CASSLVRANTGELFF
TGTGCCAGCAGCTTGGTCAGGGCTAACACCGGGGAGCTGTTTTTT
>TRBD1|.|TRBJ2-7|TRBV27
CASSLGLGTVAEQYF
TGTGCCAGCAGTTTAGGTCTCGGGACAGTTGCCGAGCAGTACTTC
>.|few|TRBJ2-1|TRBV18
CASSPPRPGGYNEQFF
TGTGCCAGCTCACCACCCCGACCCGGGGGTTACAATGAGCAGTTCTTC
>.|.|TRBJ1-1|TRBV5-8
CASSPRWGLNTEAFF
TGTGCCAGCAGCCCACGATGGGGCCTGAACACTGAAGCTTTCTTT
>TRBD1|.|TRBJ2-1|TRBV2
CASSEDRGGYNEQFF
TGTGCCAGCAGCGAAGACAGGGGAGGATACAATGAGCAGTTCTTC
>.|.|TRBJ1-2|TRBV28
CASSLRRRVTYGYTF
TGTGCCAGCAGTTTGCGGCGTCGGGTTACCTATGGCTACACCTTC
>.|.|TRBJ2-2|TRBV6-6
CASSYNGETGELFF
TGTGCCAGCAGTTACAACGGGGAAACCGGGGAGCTGTTTTTT
>.|.|TRBJ2-1|TRBV5-1
CASSLTVRGGEQFF
TGCGCCAGCAGCTTGACAGTAAGGGGGGGTGAGCAGTTCTTC
>TRBD2|few|TRBJ2-1|TRBV4-1
CASSQTGLAGYNEQFF
TGCGCCAGCAGCCAGACGGGACTAGCGGGATACAATGAGCAGTTCTTC
>TRBD2|.|TRBJ2-1|TRBV4-2
CASSRTGGTSGSFNEQFF
TGTGCCAGCAGCCGAACAGGGGGGACTAGCGGGAGTTTCAATGAGCAGTTCTTC
>TRBD2|few|TRBJ2-3|TRBV7-9
CASSPLAGASDTQYF
TGTGCCAGCAGCCCCCTAGCGGGAGCTTCGGATACGCAGTATTTT
>TRBD2|.|TRBJ2-1|TRBV28
CASSLLAGGRFYNEQFF
TGTGCCAGCAGTCTGTTAGCGGGAGGGAGGTTCTACAATGAGCAGTTCTTC
>.|.|TRBJ1-5|TRBV30
CAWSPDSWSQPQHF
TGTGCCTGGTCCCCGGACAGCTGGTCACAGCCCCAGCATTTT
>.|.|TRBJ2-7|TRBV27
CASSPTGYEQYF
TGTGCCAGCAGTCCCACTGGCTACGAGCAGTACTTC
>.|medium-sized|TRBJ2-7|TRBV28
CASSLASDEQYF
TGTGCCAGCAGTTTAGCGTCCGACGAGCAGTACTTC
>TRBD2|.|TRBJ2-3|TRBV5-8
CASSPSTSERTQYF
TGTGCCAGCAGCCCCAGTACTAGCGAAAGAACGCAGTATTTT
>.|.|TRBJ1-1|TRBV6-1
CASSEDGQNTEAFF
TGTGCCAGCAGTGAGGACGGACAGAACACTGAAGCTTTCTTT
>.|.|TRBJ1-1|TRBV6-1
CASSPGLNTEAFF
TGTGCCAGCAGTCCGGGGTTGAACACTGAAGCTTTCTTT
>.|few|TRBJ1-6|TRBV9
CASSVGGAYNSPLHF
TGTGCCAGCAGCGTTGGAGGGGCGTATAATTCACCCCTCCACTTT
>.|.|TRBJ2-7|TRBV6-1
CASSHPGYEQYF
TGTGCCAGCAGTCATCCAGGCTACGAGCAGTACTTC
>TRBD2|.|TRBJ2-1|TRBV18
CASSERELRDEQFF
TGTGCCAGCTCAGAGCGGGAGTTGAGGGATGAGCAGTTCTTC
>.|.|TRBJ2-5|TRBV20-1
CSTEETQYF
TGCAGTACGGAAGAGACCCAGTACTTC
>TRBD1|.|TRBJ2-1|TRBV13
CASSLVAGQGANEQFF
TGTGCCAGCAGCTTAGTAGCGGGACAGGGGGCCAATGAGCAGTTCTTC